A selection of T cell receptor beta chains follows, all from one sample in a study of OX40 agonist ivuxolimab in advanced cancers. The protocol was immunoSEQ multiplex PCR, while the TCRdb copy is restricted to in-frame clones and leaves out a portion. This sample yields 43,000 or so clones, of which around 86% are seen a single time; about 11% belongs to the top ten. This sample comprised CD4+ or CD8+ T cells sorted from blood, obtained in a trial of the OX40 agonist ivuxolimab. These receptors all stem from an adult with an advanced solid tumor such as melanoma, head and neck, liver or kidney cancer. CDR3s include the opening cysteine and the closing phenylalanine or tryptophan. Clone size is given for some rows only: seen once, a few or many times, or a class if the clone is expanded.

V gene	clone size	CDR3 protein
TRBV7-9	.	CASSSKGYRVLGEQYF
TRBV7-8	.	CASSLGVGTEAFF
TRBV9	.	CASSNRDGYNEQFF
TRBV5-4	.	CASSLLAGASRTGELFF
TRBV9	.	CASSVGTAGGYTF
TRBV11-1	.	CASSLSLVRTGELFF
TRBV11-1	.	CASSSNRAGGFYGYTF
TRBV5-1	.	CASSLDRQGFEQYF
TRBV9	.	CASSLFAGGLAYEQYF
TRBV28	.	CASSLLAGGETQYF
TRBV28	.	CASSFMGYDGYTF
TRBV5-5	medium-sized	CASSWDTEAFF
TRBV4-1	.	CASSPRGLGTEAFF
TRBV7-8	.	CASSLQKPREQYF
TRBV10-2	.	CASSLSGGYEQYF